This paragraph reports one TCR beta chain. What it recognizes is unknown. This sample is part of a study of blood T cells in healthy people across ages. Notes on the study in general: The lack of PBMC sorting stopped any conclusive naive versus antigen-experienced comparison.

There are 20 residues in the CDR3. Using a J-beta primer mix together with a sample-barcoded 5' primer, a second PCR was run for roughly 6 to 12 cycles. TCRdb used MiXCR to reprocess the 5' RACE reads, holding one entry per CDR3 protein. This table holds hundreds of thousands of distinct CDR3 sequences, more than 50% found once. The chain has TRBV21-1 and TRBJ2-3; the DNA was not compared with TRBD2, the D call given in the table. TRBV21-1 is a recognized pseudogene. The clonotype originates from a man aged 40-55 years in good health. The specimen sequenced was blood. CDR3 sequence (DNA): TGTGCCAGCAGCAAAGATTCCCCAACGAAGGGGAGCGGGAGGACAGATACGCAGTATTTT. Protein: CASSKDSPTKGSGRTDTQYF.